The next 2 T cell receptor beta chains were all read from a single sample in a study of T cell changes during pregnancy in multiple sclerosis. Profiled with immunoSEQ multiplex PCR; TCRdb holds only in-frame clones, not every one. This table has over 50,000 clones, about 90% appearing once. The sample was peripheral blood, taken in the first trimester of pregnancy. These receptors originate from a female donor in good health, enrolled as a control in a pregnancy study.

This clone was found a few times. The V gene is TRBV15, the J gene TRBJ1-4; D is perhaps TRBD1 (5 bases). V lost 1 base to trimming and J lost 6 bases, with 12 bases between them. The CDR3 consists of 15 residues. Germline values: CDR1 LNHNV, CDR2 YYDKDF (reference sequence). CDR3 DNA: TGTGCCACCAGCAGAGGCCCGTTAGGGGATGAAAAACTGTTTTTT. Its protein is CATSRGPLGDEKLFF.

This chain joins TRBV27 and TRBJ1-3, with a weak D call TRBD1 (5 bases). Germline CDR1 and CDR2: MNHEY and SMNVEV (reference sequence). The ends were cut back, 3 bases at V and 2 bases at J, with 8 bases in the middle. The CDR3 covers 14 residues. CDR3 in DNA: TGTGCCAGCAGTTTGGGGCGGACTGGAAACACCATATATTTT. Protein: CASSLGRTGNTIYF.